The rows below give T cell receptor beta chains drawn from one sample of a study of early T cells in non-severe SARS-CoV-2 infection. From the 5' RACE reads, TCRdb called clonotypes with MiXCR, one entry per CDR3 protein. The data show 50,000 to 65,000 distinct CDR3 sequences, about 8% seen once. The sample consisted of whole blood, taken at baseline. These receptors were taken from an adult who was a healthcare worker with PCR-confirmed SARS-CoV-2 infection or an uninfected control (not recorded which). The CDR3 runs from the conserved cysteine through the conserved F or W. A D gene is named only where the DNA matches it firmly. Clone size is given for some rows only: seen once, a few or many times, or a class if the clone is expanded.

TRBV28,TRBJ2-2,-,few,CASSPSPGAGELFF,TGTGCCAGCAGTCCCTCCCCAGGGGCCGGGGAGCTGTTTTTT
TRBV27,TRBJ2-7,TRBD2,few,CASRRLVAGVVYEQYF,TGTGCCAGCAGACGACTAGTAGCGGGAGTGGTTTACGAGCAGTACTTC
TRBV2,TRBJ2-7,TRBD1,-,CASSRGLYEQYF,TGTGCCAGCAGCAGGGGGCTTTACGAGCAGTACTTC
TRBV4-3,TRBJ1-1,TRBD1,few,CASSQRPGGTEAFF,TGCGCCAGCAGCCAGAGGCCAGGGGGCACTGAAGCTTTCTTT
TRBV19,TRBJ2-3,-,many,CASSPRSVSTDTQYF,TGTGCCAGTAGCCCGAGGAGCGTTAGCACAGATACGCAGTATTTT
TRBV5-4,TRBJ2-2,-,many,CASRSGANTGELFF,TGTGCCAGCAGGTCAGGGGCGAACACCGGGGAGCTGTTTTTT
TRBV7-9,TRBJ2-7,TRBD2,many,CASVAAAGLREQYF,TGTGCCAGCGTTGCGGCGGCGGGACTACGGGAGCAGTACTTC
TRBV7-2,TRBJ2-7,-,few,CASSRRAAGHQEAYEQYF,TGTGCCAGCAGCCGCAGGGCGGCGGGACATCAGGAGGCCTACGAGCAGTACTTC
TRBV5-6,TRBJ2-7,TRBD2,-,CASREIGSGTSRTYEQYF,TGTGCCAGCAGGGAGATAGGGAGCGGGACTAGCCGCACCTACGAGCAGTACTTC
TRBV20-1,TRBJ2-3,TRBD2,-,CSARGLAGGTNTQYF,TGCAGTGCCAGAGGGTTGGCGGGGGGCACAAATACGCAGTATTTT
TRBV2,TRBJ2-3,TRBD1,-,CASSRTGQGDTQYF,TGTGCCAGCAGTCGGACAGGGCAGGGAGATACGCAGTATTTT
TRBV7-9,TRBJ2-3,-,many,CASRTRSGLRGGTQYF,TGTGCCAGCAGGACTCGTTCCGGGTTGAGAGGCGGCACGCAGTATTTT
TRBV7-8,TRBJ2-7,-,few,CASSLAGQTYEQYF,TGTGCCAGCAGCTTAGCTGGACAAACCTACGAGCAGTACTTC
TRBV7-2,TRBJ2-7,TRBD2,-,CASSFAGGPGEQYF,TGTGCCAGCAGCTTTGCGGGAGGGCCGGGGGAGCAGTACTTC
TRBV2,TRBJ2-7,-,-,CASAIDEGPYEQYF,TGTGCCAGCGCTATAGATGAAGGGCCCTACGAGCAGTACTTC
TRBV6-6,TRBJ1-1,-,many,CASKTYPGGDTEAFF,TGTGCCAGCAAAACCTACCCGGGAGGGGACACTGAAGCTTTCTTT
TRBV27,TRBJ2-7,-,many,CASSYRRGSYEQYF,TGTGCCAGCAGTTATCGCAGGGGTTCCTACGAGCAGTACTTC
TRBV12-3/TRBV12-4,TRBJ2-4,-,-,CASSPNRQLIAKNIQYF,TGTGCCAGCAGTCCCAACCGGCAACTAATAGCCAAAAACATTCAGTACTTC
TRBV20-1,TRBJ2-1,TRBD2,many,CSASGTSGRARNEQFF,TGCAGTGCTAGTGGGACTAGCGGGAGGGCCAGGAATGAGCAGTTCTTC
TRBV7-9,TRBJ2-7,-,many,CASSRNLDNSHF,TGTGCCAGCAGCCGCAATCTAGACAACTCACACTTC
TRBV30,TRBJ2-5,TRBD1,-,CAWSYPDRARETQYF,TGTGCCTGGTCTTACCCGGACAGGGCTCGGGAGACCCAGTACTTC
TRBV7-9,TRBJ2-7,-,few,CASSFTDGPYEQYF,TGTGCCAGCAGCTTCACAGACGGACCCTACGAGCAGTACTTC
TRBV20-1,TRBJ2-7,-,many,CSAISPPGVGEQYF,TGCAGTGCCATAAGCCCGCCGGGGGTGGGGGAGCAGTACTTC
TRBV3-1,TRBJ2-1,-,-,CASSQDLADLSYNEQFF,TGTGCCAGCAGCCAAGATCTGGCGGACCTGTCCTACAATGAGCAGTTCTTC
TRBV6-2/TRBV6-3,TRBJ2-1,-,-,CASSYSTRSYIEQFF,TGTGCCAGCAGTTACAGCACGCGCTCCTACATTGAGCAGTTCTTC
TRBV7-8,TRBJ1-4,-,few,CASSRVNGANEKLFF,TGTGCCAGCAGCAGGGTCAACGGCGCGAATGAAAAACTGTTTTTT
TRBV11-2,TRBJ1-1,TRBD1,many,CASSLPRDSPISEVAFF,TGTGCCAGCAGCTTACCTAGGGACAGCCCGATCTCTGAAGTGGCTTTCTTT
TRBV6-2/TRBV6-3,TRBJ2-7,TRBD1,few,CASMQGEREQYF,TGTGCCAGCATGCAGGGGGAGAGGGAGCAGTACTTC
TRBV25-1,TRBJ2-3,-,-,CASSGNRGGEDTQYF,TGTGCCAGCAGTGGGAACAGGGGGGGGGAGGATACGCAGTATTTT
TRBV3-1,TRBJ1-2,-,many,CASSQEGNYGYTF,TGTGCCAGCAGCCAAGAAGGGAACTATGGCTACACCTTC
TRBV6-2/TRBV6-3,TRBJ1-1,TRBD1,-,CASSYDRGTEAFF,TGTGCCAGCAGTTACGACAGGGGCACTGAAGCTTTCTTT
TRBV28,TRBJ2-7,TRBD1,few,CASRGRGRYEQYF,TGTGCCAGCAGAGGAAGGGGGCGCTACGAGCAGTACTTC
TRBV13,TRBJ2-1,TRBD2,few,CASSQREGPLGDEQFF,TGTGCCAGCAGCCAGCGGGAGGGTCCCCTAGGGGATGAGCAGTTCTTC